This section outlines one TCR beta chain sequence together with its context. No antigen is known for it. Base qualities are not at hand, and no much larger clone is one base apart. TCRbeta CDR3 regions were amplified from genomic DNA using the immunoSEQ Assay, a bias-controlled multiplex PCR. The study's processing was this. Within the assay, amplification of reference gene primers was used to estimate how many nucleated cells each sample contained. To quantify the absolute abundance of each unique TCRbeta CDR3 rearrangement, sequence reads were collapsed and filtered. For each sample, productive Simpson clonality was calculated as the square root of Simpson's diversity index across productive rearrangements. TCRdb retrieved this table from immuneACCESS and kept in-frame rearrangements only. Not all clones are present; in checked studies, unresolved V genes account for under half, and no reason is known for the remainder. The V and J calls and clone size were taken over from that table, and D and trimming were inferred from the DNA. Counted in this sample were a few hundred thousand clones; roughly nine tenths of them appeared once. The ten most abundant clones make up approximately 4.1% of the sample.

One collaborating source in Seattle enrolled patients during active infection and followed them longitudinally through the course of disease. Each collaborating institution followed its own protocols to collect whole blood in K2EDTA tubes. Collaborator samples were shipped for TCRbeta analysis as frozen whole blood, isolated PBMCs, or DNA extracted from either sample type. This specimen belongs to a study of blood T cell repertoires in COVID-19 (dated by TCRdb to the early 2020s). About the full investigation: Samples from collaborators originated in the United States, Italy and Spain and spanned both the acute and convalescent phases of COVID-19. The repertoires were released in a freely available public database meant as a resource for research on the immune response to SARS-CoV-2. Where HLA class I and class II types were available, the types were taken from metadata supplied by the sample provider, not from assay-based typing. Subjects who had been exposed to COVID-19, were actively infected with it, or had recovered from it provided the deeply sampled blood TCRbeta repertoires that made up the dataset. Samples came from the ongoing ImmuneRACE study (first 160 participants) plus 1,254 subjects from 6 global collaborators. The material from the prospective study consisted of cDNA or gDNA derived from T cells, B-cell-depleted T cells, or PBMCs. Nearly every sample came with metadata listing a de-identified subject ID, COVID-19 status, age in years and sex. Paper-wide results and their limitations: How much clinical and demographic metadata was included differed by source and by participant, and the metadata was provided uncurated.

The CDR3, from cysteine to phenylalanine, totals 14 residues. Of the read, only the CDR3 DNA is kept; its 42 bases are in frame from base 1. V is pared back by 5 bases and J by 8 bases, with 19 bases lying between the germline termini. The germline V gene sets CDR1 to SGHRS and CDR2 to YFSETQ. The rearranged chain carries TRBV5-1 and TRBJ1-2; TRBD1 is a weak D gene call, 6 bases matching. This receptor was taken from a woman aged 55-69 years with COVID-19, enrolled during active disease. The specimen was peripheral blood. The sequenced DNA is TGCGCCAGCAGGCAACAGGGCGCAGTAGGGGGCTACACCTTC. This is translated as CASRQQGAVGGYTF.